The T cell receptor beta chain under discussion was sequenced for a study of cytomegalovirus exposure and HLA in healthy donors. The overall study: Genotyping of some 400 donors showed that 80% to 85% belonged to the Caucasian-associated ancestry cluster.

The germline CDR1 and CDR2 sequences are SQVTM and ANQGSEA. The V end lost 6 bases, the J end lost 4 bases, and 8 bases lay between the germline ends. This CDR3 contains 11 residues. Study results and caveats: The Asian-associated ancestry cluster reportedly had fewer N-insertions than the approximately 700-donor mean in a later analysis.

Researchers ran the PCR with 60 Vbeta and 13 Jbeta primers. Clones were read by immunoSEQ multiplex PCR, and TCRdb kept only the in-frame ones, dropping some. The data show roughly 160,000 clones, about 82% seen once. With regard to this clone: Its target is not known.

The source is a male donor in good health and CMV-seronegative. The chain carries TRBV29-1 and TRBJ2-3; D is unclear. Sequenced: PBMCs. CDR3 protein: CSVRGADTQYF. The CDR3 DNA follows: TGCAGCGTGAGAGGTGCAGATACGCAGTATTTT.